Each of the 5 T cell receptor beta chains below was sequenced from the same sample in a study of CD8 T cells in ankylosing spondylitis. MiXCR, applied by TCRdb to the 5' RACE reads, yields one record per CDR3 protein. The sample shows 150,000 to 200,000 distinct CDR3 sequences, over 15% of them seen only once. The sequenced sample was blood, either unsorted or a sorted T cell fraction (not recorded which). The receptors stem from a male donor under 30 with ankylosing spondylitis or in good health (not recorded which).

The rearrangement uses TRBV7-9 and TRBJ1-1; possibly TRBD1 for D (5 bases). The CDR3 extends over 13 amino acids. CDR1 SEHNR and CDR2 FQNEAQ come from the germline V gene (reference sequence). Trimming shortened V by 6 bases and J by 1 base, and 9 bases separated the two germline ends. CDR3 loop: CASRVQGNTEAFF. The CDR3 DNA reads as TGTGCCAGCAGAGTTCAGGGGAACACTGAAGCTTTCTTT. Looking up the rest from reference TRBV7-9 and TRBJ1-1 gives the full variable domain: DTGVSQNPRHKITKRGQNVTFRCDPISEHNRLYWYRQTLGQGPEFLTYFQNEAQLEKSRLLSDRFSAERPKGSFSTLEIQRTEQGDSAMYLCASRVQGNTEAFFGQGTRLTVV.

This clonotype was picked up many times. The V gene is TRBV12-3 or TRBV12-4, the J gene TRBJ2-3; TRBD2 might be the D (5 bases). V shed 3 bases and J shed 4 bases, with 23 bases lying between them. CDR3 length: 18 amino acids. CDR3 sequence reads: CASSFSRVGIGFADTQYF. The DNA for the CDR3 is TGTGCCAGCAGTTTCTCGAGGGTCGGTATTGGTTTTGCAGATACGCAGTATTTT.

The chain has TRBV6-5 and TRBJ2-7; tentative D call: TRBD1 (6 bases). With 8 bases removed from V and 7 bases from J, the gap between germline ends came to 24 bases. The CDR3 is made up of 15 amino acids. Per germline, CDR1 MNHEY and CDR2 SVGAGI. The CDR3 spells CASRPAGEFFVEQYV. As DNA, the CDR3 is TGTGCCAGCCGTCCGGCAGGGGAGTTTTTTGTTGAGCAGTACGTC.

This chain joins TRBV20-1 and TRBJ2-1; TRBD2 matches 13 bases. Germline V gene data show CDR1 as DFQATT and CDR2 as SNEGSKA (reference sequence). The CDR3 is 16 residues long. The J segment lost 9 bases and the V segment lost 0 bases, leaving 8 bases of the junction unmatched. The CDR3 coding sequence is TGCAGTGCTAGAGACCTCGGGACTAGCGGGACAGGTGAGCAGTTCTTC. It encodes CSARDLGTSGTGEQFF.

This clonotype has at least ten counts. The gene calls are TRBV6-5 and TRBJ1-1; no clear D gene. Germline CDR1 is MNHEY and CDR2 is SVGAGI. Trimming removed 5 bases at V and 1 base at J, with 8 bases between. CDR3 length: 13 residues. As DNA, the CDR3 is TGTGCCAGCAGTGGGCCGGGGAACACTGAAGCTTTCTTT. It codes for CASSGPGNTEAFF.